This T cell receptor beta chain was sequenced during a study of blood T cell repertoires in COVID-19. Study information: COVID-19 samples, acute and convalescent, were from the United States, Italy and Spain. Nucleic acid was either cDNA or gDNA, and it came from T cells, B-cell-depleted T cells, or PBMCs.

Original processing notes: Reference gene primer amplification in the assay estimated nucleated cell counts. The method was immunoSEQ multiplex PCR; TCRdb's version includes in-frame clones alone and lacks a portion of them. D and trimming were read from the DNA, whereas the V and J calls and clone size are those reported in that table. This table holds approximately 150,000 clones, roughly 84% found once. Germline assignment: CDR1 SGHTA and CDR2 FQGNSA. This CDR3 has 13 amino acids. V gave up 3 bases and J gave up 8 bases, with 10 bases separating them. This sequence was found in a woman older than 75 with acute or convalescent COVID-19. Sequenced sample: peripheral blood. V usage is TRBV7-2 and J usage is TRBJ1-4; TRBD1 is a possible D gene (5 bases). The CDR3 region is CASSFDRTEKLFF. In DNA form, the CDR3 reads TGTGCCAGCAGCTTTGACAGAACAGAAAAACTGTTTTTT.